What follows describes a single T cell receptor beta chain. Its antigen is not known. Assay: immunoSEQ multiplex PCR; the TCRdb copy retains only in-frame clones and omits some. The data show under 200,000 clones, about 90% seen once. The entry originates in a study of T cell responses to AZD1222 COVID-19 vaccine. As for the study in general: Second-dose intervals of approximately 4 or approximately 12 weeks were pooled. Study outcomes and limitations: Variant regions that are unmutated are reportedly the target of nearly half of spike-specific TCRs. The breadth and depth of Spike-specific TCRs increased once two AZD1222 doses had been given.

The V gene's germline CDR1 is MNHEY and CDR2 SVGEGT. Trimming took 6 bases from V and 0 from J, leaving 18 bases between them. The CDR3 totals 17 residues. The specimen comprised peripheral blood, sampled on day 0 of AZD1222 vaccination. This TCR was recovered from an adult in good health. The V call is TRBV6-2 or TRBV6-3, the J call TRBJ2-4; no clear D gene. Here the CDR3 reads CASSPSALPLAKNIQYF. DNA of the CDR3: TGTGCCAGCAGCCCCTCGGCTCTGCCACTAGCCAAAAACATTCAGTACTTC.